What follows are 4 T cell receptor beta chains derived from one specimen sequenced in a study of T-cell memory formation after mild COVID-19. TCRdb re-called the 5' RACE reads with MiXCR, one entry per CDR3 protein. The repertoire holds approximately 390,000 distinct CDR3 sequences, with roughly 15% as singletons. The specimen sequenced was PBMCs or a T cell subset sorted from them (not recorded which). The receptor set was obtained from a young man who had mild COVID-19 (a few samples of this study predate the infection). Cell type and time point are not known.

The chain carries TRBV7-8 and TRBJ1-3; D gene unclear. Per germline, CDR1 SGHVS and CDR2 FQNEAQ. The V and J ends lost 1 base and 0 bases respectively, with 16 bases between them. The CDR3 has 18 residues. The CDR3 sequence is CASSLVSVFTSSGNTIYF. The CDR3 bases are TGTGCCAGCAGCTTAGTCTCGGTCTTTACTTCCTCTGGAAACACCATATATTTT.

The CDR3 spells CASSQASRSSYNEQFF. The CDR3, as DNA: TGCGCCAGCAGCCAAGCCTCGAGGAGCTCCTACAATGAGCAGTTCTTC. This chain joins TRBV4-1 and TRBJ2-1; no reliable D call. CDR1 is MGHRA and CDR2 is YSYEKL in the germline V gene. The CDR3 totals 16 residues. V lost 1 base, J lost 0 bases, and 10 bases lay in between.

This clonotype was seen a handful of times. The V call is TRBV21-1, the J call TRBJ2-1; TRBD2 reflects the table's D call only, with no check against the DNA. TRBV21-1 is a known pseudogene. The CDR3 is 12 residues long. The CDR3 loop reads CASSKVRTSEFF. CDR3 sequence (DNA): TGTGCCAGCAGCAAAGTTAGGACTAGCGAGTTCTTC.

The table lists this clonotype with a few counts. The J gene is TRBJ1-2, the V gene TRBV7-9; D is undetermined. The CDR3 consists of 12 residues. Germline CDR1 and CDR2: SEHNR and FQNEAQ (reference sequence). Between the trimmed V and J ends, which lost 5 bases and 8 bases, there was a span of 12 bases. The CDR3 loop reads CASSEGRRGYTF. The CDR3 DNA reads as TGTGCCAGCAGCGAAGGAAGGCGGGGCTACACCTTC.